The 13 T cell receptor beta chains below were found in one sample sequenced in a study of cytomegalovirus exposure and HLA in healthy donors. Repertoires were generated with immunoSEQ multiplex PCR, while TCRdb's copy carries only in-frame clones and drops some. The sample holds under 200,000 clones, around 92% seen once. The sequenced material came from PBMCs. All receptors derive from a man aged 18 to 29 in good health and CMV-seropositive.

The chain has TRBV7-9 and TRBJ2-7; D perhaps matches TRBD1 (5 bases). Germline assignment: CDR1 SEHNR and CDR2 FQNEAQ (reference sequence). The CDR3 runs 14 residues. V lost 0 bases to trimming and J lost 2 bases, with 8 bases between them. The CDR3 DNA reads TGTGCCAGCAGCTTAGCGCGGACAACCTACGAGCAGTACTTC. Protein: CASSLARTTYEQYF.

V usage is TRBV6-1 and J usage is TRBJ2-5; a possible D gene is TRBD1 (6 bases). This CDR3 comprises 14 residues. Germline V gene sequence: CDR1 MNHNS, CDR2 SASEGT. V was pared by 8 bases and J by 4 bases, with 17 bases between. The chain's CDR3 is CASLSRGRGETQYF. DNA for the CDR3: TGTGCCAGCCTTAGCAGGGGTCGGGGAGAGACCCAGTACTTC.

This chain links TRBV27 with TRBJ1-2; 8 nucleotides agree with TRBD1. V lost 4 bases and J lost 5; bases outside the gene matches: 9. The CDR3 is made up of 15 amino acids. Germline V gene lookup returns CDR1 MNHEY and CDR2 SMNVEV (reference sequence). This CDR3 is CASSYEWTGNYGYTF. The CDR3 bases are TGTGCCAGCAGTTACGAATGGACAGGGAATTATGGCTACACCTTC.

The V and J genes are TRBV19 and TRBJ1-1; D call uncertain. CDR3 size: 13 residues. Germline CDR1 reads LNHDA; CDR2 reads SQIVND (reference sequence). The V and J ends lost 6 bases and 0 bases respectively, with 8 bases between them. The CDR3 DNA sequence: TGTGCCAGTAGCAAACAAGTGAACACTGAAGCTTTCTTT. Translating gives CASSKQVNTEAFF.

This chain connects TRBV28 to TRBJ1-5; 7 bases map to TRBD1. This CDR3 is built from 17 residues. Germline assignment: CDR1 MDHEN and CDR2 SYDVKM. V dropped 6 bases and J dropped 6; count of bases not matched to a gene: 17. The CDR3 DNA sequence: TGTGCCAGCAGGTTAAAGGGGACCCACAGGACAGGTCAGCCCCAGCATTTT. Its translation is CASRLKGTHRTGQPQHF.

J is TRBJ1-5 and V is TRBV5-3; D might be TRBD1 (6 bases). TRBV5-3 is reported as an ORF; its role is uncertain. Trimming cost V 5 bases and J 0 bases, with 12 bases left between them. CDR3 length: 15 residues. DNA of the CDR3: TGTGCCAGAAGGGACGGACAGTATAGCAATCAGCCCCAGCATTTT. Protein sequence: CARRDGQYSNQPQHF.

The CDR3 region is CASSVLTSGRDEQFF. The CDR3 DNA is TGTGCCAGCAGCGTACTGACTAGCGGGAGGGATGAGCAGTTCTTC. V is TRBV9 and J is TRBJ2-1, with TRBD2 identical over 14 bases. The CDR3 length is 15 residues. Germline V gives CDR1 SGDLS, CDR2 YYNGEE. V shed 1 base and J 8 bases; nucleotides not matched to a gene: 2.

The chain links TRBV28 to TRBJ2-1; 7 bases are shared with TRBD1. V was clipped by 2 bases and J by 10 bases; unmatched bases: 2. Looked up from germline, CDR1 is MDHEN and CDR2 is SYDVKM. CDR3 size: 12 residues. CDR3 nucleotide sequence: TGTGCCAGCAGTTTAGACAGGGCCGAGCAGTTCTTC. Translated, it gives CASSLDRAEQFF.

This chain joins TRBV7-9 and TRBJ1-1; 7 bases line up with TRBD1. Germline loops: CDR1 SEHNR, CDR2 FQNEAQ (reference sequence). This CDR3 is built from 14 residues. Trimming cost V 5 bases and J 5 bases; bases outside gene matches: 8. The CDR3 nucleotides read TGTGCCAGCAGCCCGAAGGGGGCTGGGACTGAAGCTTTCTTT. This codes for CASSPKGAGTEAFF.

CDR3 DNA: TGTGCCAGCAGCCAAGGTACGAGGGAGCAGTTCTTC. Protein: CASSQGTREQFF. This chain uses TRBV14 with TRBJ2-1; no definite D call. Germline V gives CDR1 SGHDN, CDR2 FVKESK. This CDR3 region has 12 residues. The V and J ends lost 1 base and 10 bases respectively, with 8 bases between them.

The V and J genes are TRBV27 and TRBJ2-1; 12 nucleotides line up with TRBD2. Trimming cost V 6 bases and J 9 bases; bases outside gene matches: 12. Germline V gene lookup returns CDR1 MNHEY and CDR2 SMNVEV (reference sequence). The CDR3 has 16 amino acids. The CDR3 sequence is CASRPGLAGIGGEQFF. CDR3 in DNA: TGTGCCAGCAGACCCGGACTAGCGGGAATTGGTGGTGAGCAGTTCTTC.

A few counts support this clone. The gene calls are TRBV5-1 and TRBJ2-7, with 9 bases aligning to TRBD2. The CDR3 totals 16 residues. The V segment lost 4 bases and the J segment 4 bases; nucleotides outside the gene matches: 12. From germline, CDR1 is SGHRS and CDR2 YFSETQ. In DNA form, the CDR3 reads TGCGCCAGCAGCGTGTTGCCGGCTAGCGGGATTTACGAGCAGTACTTC. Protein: CASSVLPASGIYEQYF.

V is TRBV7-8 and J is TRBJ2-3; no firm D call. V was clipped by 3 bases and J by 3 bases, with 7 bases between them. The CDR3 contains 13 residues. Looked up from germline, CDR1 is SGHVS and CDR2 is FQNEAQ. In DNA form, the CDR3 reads TGTGCCAGCAGCTTTCCCTTGACAGATACGCAGTATTTT. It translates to CASSFPLTDTQYF.